The present T cell receptor beta chain was sequenced within a study of molecular identifiers for immune sequencing clone quantification. Whole-study findings and limits: Beyond 20 RNA copies, clones held over 99% of effector molecules, compared with under 1% in naive cells. Barcode-sharing identical TCR molecules could underestimate highly expanded clone sizes.

This clonotype was found many times. Antigen specificity is unknown. Sorting captured naive CD8 T cells as CD8+CD4-CCR7+CD45RA+. Previously described methods and listed TCR primers were employed for the bulk TCR libraries. TCRdb re-derived calls from the PCR reads in MiXCR, one entry per CDR3 protein. In the table there are about 510,000 distinct CDR3 sequences, about 22% of which are singletons. J gave up 7 bases and V 8 bases, and 8 bases lay outside the gene matches. Germline CDR1 reads SQVTM; CDR2 reads ANQGSEA. The CDR3 is 12 amino acids. The V gene is TRBV29-1, the J gene TRBJ1-1; the match to TRBD1 covers 9 bases. Sequenced sample: naive CD8+ T cells from blood, with Jurkat cell RNA spiked in. This sample's subset: FACS-sorted CD8+CD4-CCR7+CD45RA+ naive T cells. This receptor was identified in a human donor in good health. Some libraries in this study had Jurkat cell RNA spiked in. The CDR3 sequence: CSSTGQGVEAFF. CDR3 coding DNA: TGCAGCTCAACGGGACAGGGAGTTGAAGCTTTCTTT.